The rows below give T cell receptor beta chains drawn from one sample of a study of memory CD4+ T cells and cytomegalovirus serostatus. The method was immunoSEQ multiplex PCR; TCRdb's version includes in-frame clones alone and lacks a portion of them. The data hold over 65,000 clones, with less than 90% observed a single time. The source material was memory CD4+ T cells from blood. The receptor source for this set is an adult in good health and CMV-seronegative. The CDR3 runs from the conserved cysteine through the conserved F or W. A D gene is named only where the DNA matches it firmly. Clone size, where shown, is once, few, many, or a class for clones that have expanded.

>-|-|TRBJ2-7|TRBV7-9
TGTGCCAGCAGGAAAGAAGCCTACGAGCAGTACTTC
CASRKEAYEQYF
>TRBD2|-|TRBJ2-1|TRBV9
TGTGCCAGCAGCGTAAGCGGGGGGCCCTACAATGAGCAGTTCTTC
CASSVSGGPYNEQFF
>-|-|TRBJ1-1|TRBV10-3
TGTGCCATCAGTGTTGGCAGCACTGAAGCTTTCTTT
CAISVGSTEAFF
>TRBD2|once|TRBJ2-7|TRBV6-6
TGTGCCAGCGGCGCGGGGGTCAGCTCCTACGAGCAGTACTTC
CASGAGVSSYEQYF
>-|-|TRBJ1-2|TRBV18
TGTGCCAGCTCACCACCGGTGGGGGCTCCCTATGGCTACACCTTC
CASSPPVGAPYGYTF
>TRBD1|-|TRBJ1-1|TRBV9
TGTGCCAGCAGCTCCACCCGGGCAGGGGGCTTGAACACTGAAGCTTTCTTT
CASSSTRAGGLNTEAFF
>-|-|TRBJ1-2|TRBV5-1
TGCGCCAGCAGCCGCTCTTACTTGGACGGTGGCTACACCTTC
CASSRSYLDGGYTF
>-|-|TRBJ1-3|TRBV5-4
TGTGCCAGCAGTCCAGGAGGCGGAACTTCTGGAAACACCATATATTTT
CASSPGGGTSGNTIYF
>-|-|TRBJ2-5|TRBV7-9
TGTGCCAGCAGCTTAGCGCTTGGGCTACTGGAGACCCAGTACTTC
CASSLALGLLETQYF
>TRBD1|once|TRBJ2-2|TRBV19
TGTGCCAGTAGTATAGAGCGGACAGGGGACACCGGGGAGCTGTTTTTT
CASSIERTGDTGELFF
>TRBD1|-|TRBJ2-5|TRBV6-5
TGTGCCAGCAGTTACGTTCACAGGGGTCAAGAGACCCAGTACTTC
CASSYVHRGQETQYF
>TRBD1|-|TRBJ1-2|TRBV28
TGTGCCAGCAGTTTATTCCCACCTCGAGACAGGGCCCATGGCTACACCTTC
CASSLFPPRDRAHGYTF
>TRBD1|-|TRBJ1-5|TRBV6-5
TGTGCCAGCAAACCTGGGACAGACAATCAGCCCCAGCATTTT
CASKPGTDNQPQHF
>-|-|TRBJ2-1|TRBV9
TGTGCCAGCAGCGCAGGCCCCAGGGACAATGAGCAGTTCTTC
CASSAGPRDNEQFF
>-|once|TRBJ1-1|TRBV6-6
TGTGCCAGCAGTTACTCGGGGGGGAAGGCGGACACTGAAGCTTTCTTT
CASSYSGGKADTEAFF
>TRBD2|-|TRBJ2-5|TRBV2
TGTGCCAGCAGTTCTCAGACTAGCGGGCAAGAGACCCAGTACTTC
CASSSQTSGQETQYF
>-|-|TRBJ2-7|TRBV13
TGTGCCAGCAGCCGAGCAGGGGGGCGCTCCTACGAGCAGTACTTC
CASSRAGGRSYEQYF
>-|-|TRBJ1-4|TRBV5-6
TGTGCCAGCAGTCCACTTGGGGGGCGCGTGCCTAATGAAAAACTGTTTTTT
CASSPLGGRVPNEKLFF
>-|-|TRBJ1-2|TRBV2
TGTGCCAGCTACCGGGACACCGTCCCCTATGGCTACACCTTC
CASYRDTVPYGYTF
>-|-|TRBJ1-2|TRBV29-1
TGCAGCGCGGAGGCGGATGACTATGGCTACACCTTC
CSAEADDYGYTF
>TRBD2|-|TRBJ2-1|TRBV7-7
TGTGCTAGCAGCTTAGGAGCGGGAGAAGACAATGAGCAGTTCTTC
CASSLGAGEDNEQFF
>-|-|TRBJ2-1|TRBV9
TGTGCCAGCAGCGTAGCTACGGGGTTAGCCTACAATGAGCAGTTCTTC
CASSVATGLAYNEQFF
>-|-|TRBJ2-5|TRBV5-6
TGTGCCAGCAGCCGCCAAGAGACCCAGTACTTC
CASSRQETQYF
>-|-|TRBJ2-2|TRBV5-1
TGCGCCAGCAGCTTGACCCTCACCGGGGAGCTGTTTTTT
CASSLTLTGELFF
>-|-|TRBJ1-2|TRBV27
TGTGCCAGCAGTTTTTCCCGGGACTCCTATGGCTATGGCTACACCTTC
CASSFSRDSYGYGYTF
>-|-|TRBJ1-5|TRBV18
TGTGCCAGCTCACTCGGGGCGGCTCAGCCCCAGCATTTT
CASSLGAAQPQHF
>TRBD1|-|TRBJ1-2|TRBV29-1
TGCAGCGTTGGGGGACAGCATACCTATGGCTACACCTTC
CSVGGQHTYGYTF
>TRBD1|medium-sized|TRBJ1-2|TRBV7-9
TGTGCCAGCAGCTTCGGACAGGCCCATGGCTACACCTTC
CASSFGQAHGYTF
>TRBD1|-|TRBJ1-1|TRBV15
TGTGCCACCAGCGTGGGGTCAGGGGGATTGAACACTGAAGCTTTCTTT
CATSVGSGGLNTEAFF
>-|-|TRBJ2-7|TRBV18
TGTGCCAGCTCACCACCTGTAGGGGCCTACGAGCAGTACTTC
CASSPPVGAYEQYF
>TRBD1|-|TRBJ1-5|TRBV12-5
TGTGCTAGTGCCGGGACAGGGGGACTTTATAGCAATCAGCCCCAGCATTTT
CASAGTGGLYSNQPQHF
>TRBD2|-|TRBJ2-7|TRBV7-9
TGTGCCAGCAGCGCGACGGGGGGGCCGACCTACGAGCAGTACTTC
CASSATGGPTYEQYF
>-|few|TRBJ2-7|TRBV7-2
TGTGCCAGCAGCTTAGGATTCAGGGACGAGCAGTACTTC
CASSLGFRDEQYF
>TRBD1|-|TRBJ1-5|TRBV6-1
TGTGCCAGCAGTGTTACCAGGGGGAATCAGCCCCAGCATTTT
CASSVTRGNQPQHF
>-|few|TRBJ1-5|TRBV28
TGTGCCAGCAGTTTAGACCCCAATCAGCCCCAGCATTTT
CASSLDPNQPQHF
>TRBD2|-|TRBJ2-7|TRBV7-2
TGTGCCAGCAGCTTTCGAGGGGAGGGATACGAGCAGTACTTC
CASSFRGEGYEQYF
>TRBD1|-|TRBJ2-7|TRBV6-5
TGTGCCAGCAGATTCCGGGACAGGAGCTCCTACGAGCAGTACTTC
CASRFRDRSSYEQYF
>TRBD1|-|TRBJ2-3|TRBV19
TGTGCCAGTAGGGGGGGACAGGAGCCTAGCACAGATACGCAGTATTTT
CASRGGQEPSTDTQYF
>-|-|TRBJ2-1|TRBV4-2
TGTGCCAGCAGCCAAGCTCTAGAAGGTGAGCAGTTCTTC
CASSQALEGEQFF
>-|-|TRBJ2-1|TRBV28
TGTGCCAGCAGTTTATACCTCTCCTACAATGAGCAGTTCTTC
CASSLYLSYNEQFF
>-|few|TRBJ2-2|TRBV19
TGTGCCAGTAGGGGCGGGGCTCGGACCGGGGAGCTGTTTTTT
CASRGGARTGELFF
>-|-|TRBJ1-3|TRBV7-2
TGTGCCAGCAGCTTCCAACCGGGAAACACCATATATTTT
CASSFQPGNTIYF